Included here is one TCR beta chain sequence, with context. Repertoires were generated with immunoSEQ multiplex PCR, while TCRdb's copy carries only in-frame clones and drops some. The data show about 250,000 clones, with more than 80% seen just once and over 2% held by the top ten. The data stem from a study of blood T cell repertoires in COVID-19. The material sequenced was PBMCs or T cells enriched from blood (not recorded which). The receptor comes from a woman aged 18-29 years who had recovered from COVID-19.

The CDR3 region is CASSPQTANYGYTF. The CDR3 DNA reads as TGTGCCAGCAGTCCCCAGACAGCTAACTATGGCTACACCTTC. This chain links TRBV6-5 with TRBJ1-2, with D possibly matching TRBD1 (5 bases). CDR3 length: 14 amino acids. The germline V gene encodes CDR1 MNHEY and CDR2 SVGAGI. Trimming shortened V by 5 bases and J by 0 bases, and 10 bases separated the two germline ends.